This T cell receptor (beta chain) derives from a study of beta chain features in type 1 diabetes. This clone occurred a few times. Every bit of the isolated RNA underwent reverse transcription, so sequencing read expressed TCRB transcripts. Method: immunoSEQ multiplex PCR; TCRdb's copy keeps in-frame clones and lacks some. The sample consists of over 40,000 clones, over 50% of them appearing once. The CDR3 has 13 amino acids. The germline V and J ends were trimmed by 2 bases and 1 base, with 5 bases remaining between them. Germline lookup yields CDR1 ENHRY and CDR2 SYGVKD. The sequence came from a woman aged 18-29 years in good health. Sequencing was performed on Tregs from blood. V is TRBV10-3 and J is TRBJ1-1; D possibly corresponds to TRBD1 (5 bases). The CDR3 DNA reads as TGTGCCATCAGTGAGGACAGGAACACTGAAGCTTTCTTT. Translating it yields CAISEDRNTEAFF.